These 25 T cell receptor beta chains were sequenced from one sample in a study of graft-versus-host responses after intestinal transplantation. Some clones are missing from TCRdb's copy, which holds only in-frame ones; the method was immunoSEQ multiplex PCR. The table shows about 21,000 clones, with about 43% occurring only once. Responders labeled with CFSE (roughly 200,000) were plated with roughly 200,000 irradiated, violet-dye-labeled stimulators. Sequences were derived from alloreactive CD8+ T cells from a mixed lymphocyte reaction culture, sampled before intestinal transplant. Subset described: CFSE-low proliferating T cells sorted from roughly 6-day pre-transplant mixed lymphocyte reaction (GvH or HvG direction). The receptors here all came from a human patient who received an intestinal transplant.

V usage is TRBV14 and J usage is TRBJ1-2; TRBD1 might be the D (5 bases). The CDR3 has 17 amino acids. The V gene's germline CDR1 is SGHDN and CDR2 FVKESK. The V and J ends lost 0 bases and 4 bases respectively, with 18 bases between them. The CDR3 DNA reads TGTGCCAGCAGCCAAGATCGAGGACCACAAGGGGTCTATGGCTACACCTTC. It is translated as CASSQDRGPQGVYGYTF.

The chain joins TRBV7-8 to TRBJ1-2; 7 bases align to TRBD1. In germline, CDR1 is SGHVS, CDR2 FQNEAQ. After removal of 4 bases from V and 4 bases from J, the junction contained 12 bases not matched to a gene. This CDR3 is built from 16 residues. The CDR3 region has the DNA TGTGCCAGCAGCTGGACGGCGACAGGGCTCGCCTATGGCTACACCTTC. As protein: CASSWTATGLAYGYTF.

This clone was seen more than once but under ten times. V usage is TRBV5-1 and J usage is TRBJ2-3; D uncertain. CDR3 size: 14 residues. V was trimmed by 0 bases and J by 1 base, leaving 6 bases between them. Germline V CDR1 and CDR2: SGHRS, YFSETQ. The CDR3 protein is CASSLAWGTDTQYF. CDR3 bases: TGCGCCAGCAGCTTGGCGTGGGGCACAGATACGCAGTATTTT.

This clone has just a few counts. The CDR3 reads CASSFRTGNGGYTF. The CDR3 DNA is TGTGCCAGCAGTTTCCGGACAGGGAACGGAGGCTACACCTTC. The chain links TRBV27 to TRBJ1-2, with 8 bases identical to TRBD1. Germline assignment: CDR1 MNHEY and CDR2 SMNVEV (reference sequence). With V trimmed by 3 bases and J by 8 bases, 8 bases remained unmatched. This CDR3 is 14 amino acids long.

This sequence joins TRBV19 and TRBJ1-5; a possible D gene is TRBD1 (5 bases). Germline V gene data show CDR1 as LNHDA and CDR2 as SQIVND (reference sequence). Between the trimmed V and J ends, which lost 6 bases and 0 bases, there was a span of 12 bases. CDR3 length equals 15 residues. CDR3 coding DNA: TGTGCCAGTAGCAGCGTGGGGGGTAGCAATCAGCCCCAGCATTTT. Amino acid sequence: CASSSVGGSNQPQHF.

By proportion, this clone is medium-sized. The V and J genes are TRBV7-3 and TRBJ2-7; TRBD2 agrees at 7 bases. Unmatched junction bases numbered 4, after V lost 3 bases and J lost 8 bases. Germline CDR1 is SGHTA and CDR2 is FQGTGA. CDR3 length: 12 residues. CDR3 DNA: TGTGCCAGCAGCTTGGGGGGGGGAAAGCAGTACTTC. It is translated as CASSLGGGKQYF.

The chain couples TRBV6-5 to TRBJ2-5; possible D gene TRBD2, 7 bases. The CDR3 loop spans 15 amino acids. V lost 2 bases, J lost 5 bases, and 15 bases lay in between. The germline gives CDR1 MNHEY, CDR2 SVGAGI. This CDR3 reads CASSYGGGAWETQYF. The CDR3 region has the DNA TGTGCCAGCAGTTACGGGGGGGGCGCGTGGGAGACCCAGTACTTC.

The gene calls are TRBV27 and TRBJ2-1; TRBD2 might be the D (6 bases). This CDR3 has 13 amino acids. V lost 7 bases to trimming and J lost 7 bases, with 14 bases between them. Germline CDR1 is MNHEY and CDR2 is SMNVEV (reference sequence). CDR3 amino acids: CASTGGGVNEQFF. DNA of the CDR3: TGTGCCAGCACCGGAGGAGGGGTGAATGAGCAGTTCTTC.

This clone is judged medium-sized. The chain has TRBV28 and TRBJ2-3; 9 bases agree with TRBD2. V lost 1 base and J lost 2; bases outside the gene matches: 10. The germline V gene has CDR1 MDHEN and CDR2 SYDVKM. This CDR3 region has 18 residues. CDR3 in DNA: TGTGCCAGCAGTTTATACCGGACTAGCGTGACCCCCACAGATACGCAGTATTTT. This codes for CASSLYRTSVTPTDTQYF.

In its sample, this clone ranks as medium-sized. The chain employs TRBV6-1 and TRBJ1-4; 10 bases are a match to TRBD1. V lost 4 bases to trimming and J lost 0 bases; unmatched junction nucleotides: 8. CDR3 length: 18 amino acids. Germline lookup yields CDR1 MNHNS and CDR2 SASEGT. The CDR3 DNA reads TGTGCCAGCAGTGGGACAGGGGGTTATGCCTCAACTAATGAAAAACTGTTTTTT. Residues: CASSGTGGYASTNEKLFF.

The chain uses TRBV7-9 and TRBJ1-1, with D hard to call. The germline V and J ends were trimmed by 6 bases and 7 bases, with 15 bases remaining between them. CDR3 length: 13 amino acids. Germline V gives CDR1 SEHNR, CDR2 FQNEAQ (reference sequence). Written as DNA, the CDR3 is TGTGCCAGCAGTCGTATGTTCGCACTTGAAGCTTTCTTT. Encoded protein: CASSRMFALEAFF. Full variable domain (outside the CDR3, taken from reference TRBV7-9 and TRBJ1-1): DTGVSQNPRHKITKRGQNVTFRCDPISEHNRLYWYRQTLGQGPEFLTYFQNEAQLEKSRLLSDRFSAERPKGSFSTLEIQRTEQGDSAMYLCASSRMFALEAFFGQGTRLTVV.

This chain links TRBV19 with TRBJ1-2; possible D gene TRBD1, 6 bases. V was trimmed by 6 bases and J by 2 bases, leaving 10 bases between them. The CDR3 has 13 amino acids. The germline V gene encodes CDR1 LNHDA and CDR2 SQIVND (reference sequence). In DNA form, the CDR3 reads TGTGCCAGTAGAGCGCAGGGGAACTATGGCTACACCTTC. It specifies CASRAQGNYGYTF.

The V gene is TRBV11-2, the J gene TRBJ2-7; no definite D call. CDR3 length equals 14 residues. Trimming pared 1 base from V and 2 bases from J, leaving 9 bases between. Germline-derived CDR1 and CDR2 are SGHAT and FQNNGV. The CDR3 sequence: CASSLGRRAYEQYF. In nucleotides, the CDR3 is TGTGCCAGCAGCTTAGGACGCCGCGCCTACGAGCAGTACTTC.

The V gene is TRBV28, the J gene TRBJ1-2; 8 positions agree with TRBD1. The germline V gene encodes CDR1 MDHEN and CDR2 SYDVKM. With V trimmed by 4 bases and J by 4 bases, 11 bases remained unmatched. The CDR3 spans 16 residues. Written as DNA, the CDR3 is TGTGCCAGCAGTTACCTGCCAGGGGGCAGTGGCTATGGCTACACCTTC. It encodes CASSYLPGGSGYGYTF.

This chain connects TRBV5-4 to TRBJ1-1, with D possibly TRBD1 on 5 matching bases. Germline CDR1 SGHNT, CDR2 YYREEE (reference sequence). Trimming took off 1 base at V and 3 bases at J, with 16 bases between the two ends. This CDR3 spans 16 amino acids. DNA of the CDR3: TGTGCCAGCAGCTTGACGGGGAGGAAAGGGGACACTGAAGCTTTCTTT. Encoded protein: CASSLTGRKGDTEAFF.

The chain combines TRBV29-1 with TRBJ2-3; D unresolved. The germline V and J ends were trimmed by 4 bases and 1 base, with 6 bases remaining between them. The CDR3 loop spans 12 amino acids. Germline V gene lookup returns CDR1 SQVTM and CDR2 ANQGSEA. CDR3 sequence reads: CSVATGTDTQYF. CDR3 in DNA: TGCAGCGTTGCTACAGGCACAGATACGCAGTATTTT.

This rearrangement joins TRBV7-3 to TRBJ2-3; 9 bases fit TRBD2. The CDR3 consists of 15 residues. CDR1 is SGHTA and CDR2 is FQGTGA in the germline V gene. Losses at the gene ends were 2 bases for V and 2 bases for J; bases not matched to a gene: 2. CDR3 DNA: TGTGCCAGCAGCTTAGCGGGGGGGGTCACAGATACGCAGTATTTT. This sequence encodes CASSLAGGVTDTQYF.

The gene calls are TRBV5-1 and TRBJ2-2, with 13 bases matching TRBD2. From germline, CDR1 is SGHRS and CDR2 YFSETQ. Losses at the gene ends were 4 bases for V and 1 base for J; bases not matched to a gene: 4. This CDR3 is built from 17 residues. The CDR3 reads CASSARLAGGNTGELFF. The DNA for the CDR3 is TGCGCCAGCAGCGCCCGACTAGCGGGAGGGAACACCGGGGAGCTGTTTTTT.

The sample holds a few counts of this clone. The CDR3: CASSLEVPNTEAFF. The CDR3 bases are TGTGCCAGCAGCTTAGAAGTCCCGAACACTGAAGCTTTCTTT. The chain couples TRBV7-9 to TRBJ1-1; D is uncertain. Trimming pared 1 base from V and 1 base from J, leaving 7 bases between. The CDR3 runs to 14 residues. CDR1 and CDR2 from the germline V gene are SEHNR and FQNEAQ (reference sequence).

This clone was counted a few times. This chain links TRBV6-1 with TRBJ1-1; D might be TRBD1 (5 bases). Trimming took off 6 bases at V and 8 bases at J, with 10 bases between the two ends. The CDR3 covers 11 residues. The germline CDR1 and CDR2 sequences are MNHNS and SASEGT. The CDR3 bases are TGTGCCAGCAGCCTGGGGGTAGAAGCTTTCTTT. Translation gives CASSLGVEAFF.

The CDR3 here is CASSVGAGQETQYF. Here the CDR3 DNA reads TGTGCCAGCAGCGTAGGCGCTGGTCAAGAGACCCAGTACTTC. The V and J genes are TRBV9 and TRBJ2-5; D gene ambiguous. The germline V gene encodes CDR1 SGDLS and CDR2 YYNGEE. Trimming took 0 bases from V and 2 from J, leaving 8 bases between them. CDR3 length equals 14 residues.

This clone showed up just a few times. The gene calls are TRBV6-9 and TRBJ2-3; TRBD1 agrees at 7 bases. The length of the CDR3 is 15 residues. Germline V lookup: CDR1 MNHGY, CDR2 SVAAGI. V trimming: 5 bases; J trimming: 6 bases; junction bases outside the gene matches: 11. The CDR3 spells CASSDPGQPPDTQYF. As DNA, the CDR3 is TGTGCCAGCAGTGACCCGGGACAGCCACCTGATACGCAGTATTTT.

The V gene is TRBV13, the J gene TRBJ1-2; no reliable D call. Trimming removed 10 bases from V and 4 bases from J, with 10 bases in between. CDR3 length equals 11 residues. Germline loops: CDR1 PRHDT, CDR2 FYEKMQ (reference sequence). CDR3 sequence reads: CATSRGYGYTF. CDR3 bases: TGTGCCACCAGTCGGGGCTATGGCTACACCTTC. The full variable domain, in which reference TRBV13 and TRBJ1-2 provide the parts outside the CDR3, is AAGVIQSPRHLIKEKRETATLKCYPIPRHDTVYWYQQGPGQDPQFLISFYEKMQSDKGSIPDRFSAQQFSDYHSELNMSSLELGDSALYFCATSRGYGYTFGSGTRLTVV.

The chain has TRBV9 and TRBJ1-2; D unresolved. This CDR3 is built from 12 residues. Trimming took 0 bases from V and 8 from J, leaving 8 bases between them. The V gene's germline CDR1 is SGDLS and CDR2 YYNGEE. The DNA of the CDR3 is TGTGCCAGCAGCGTAGTTGGGTGGGGCTACACCTTC. Translating it yields CASSVVGWGYTF.

The chain employs TRBV11-2 and TRBJ1-2; 8 positions agree with TRBD1. V was pared by 1 base and J by 7 bases, with 11 bases of the junction left unmatched. Germline V gene sequence: CDR1 SGHAT, CDR2 FQNNGV. There are 16 residues in the CDR3. This chain's CDR3 is CASSLVSGRGRGGYTF. The DNA for the CDR3 is TGTGCCAGCAGCTTAGTCTCGGGCAGGGGGCGCGGTGGCTACACCTTC.